This TCR beta chain emerged from a study of regulatory T cells in long-lasting Graves disease. To note about this clonotype: Antigen: not known.

Time point of the sample: persistent/refractory GD, antithyroid drugs over 5 years with positive TRAb. Following extraction of RNA from PBMCs, that RNA was used to make the TCR library. Recruitment took place at an endocrinology department in Xi'an, China. The study, taken as a whole, reports: Small numbers of samples may have cut accuracy.

CDR3-region Arm-PCR and iRepertoire HTBI primers produced the TCR beta libraries. TCRdb re-called the multiplex PCR reads through MiXCR, storing one row per CDR3 protein. Of about 660,000 distinct CDR3 sequences in the sample, approximately 31% were seen once. The V and J ends lost 3 bases and 2 bases respectively, with 10 bases between them. From germline, CDR1 is MGHDK and CDR2 SYGVNS. This CDR3 region has 14 residues. The genes are TRBV25-1 and TRBJ2-5; D perhaps matches TRBD1 (5 bases). The source was peripheral blood mononuclear cells (PBMCs), collected when the disease was refractory, from a patient treated with antithyroid drugs. The receptor comes from a female donor with Graves disease. In DNA, the CDR3 is TGTGCCAGCAGTGACCCCGGACAACAAGAGACCCAGTACTTC. Amino acid sequence: CASSDPGQQETQYF.